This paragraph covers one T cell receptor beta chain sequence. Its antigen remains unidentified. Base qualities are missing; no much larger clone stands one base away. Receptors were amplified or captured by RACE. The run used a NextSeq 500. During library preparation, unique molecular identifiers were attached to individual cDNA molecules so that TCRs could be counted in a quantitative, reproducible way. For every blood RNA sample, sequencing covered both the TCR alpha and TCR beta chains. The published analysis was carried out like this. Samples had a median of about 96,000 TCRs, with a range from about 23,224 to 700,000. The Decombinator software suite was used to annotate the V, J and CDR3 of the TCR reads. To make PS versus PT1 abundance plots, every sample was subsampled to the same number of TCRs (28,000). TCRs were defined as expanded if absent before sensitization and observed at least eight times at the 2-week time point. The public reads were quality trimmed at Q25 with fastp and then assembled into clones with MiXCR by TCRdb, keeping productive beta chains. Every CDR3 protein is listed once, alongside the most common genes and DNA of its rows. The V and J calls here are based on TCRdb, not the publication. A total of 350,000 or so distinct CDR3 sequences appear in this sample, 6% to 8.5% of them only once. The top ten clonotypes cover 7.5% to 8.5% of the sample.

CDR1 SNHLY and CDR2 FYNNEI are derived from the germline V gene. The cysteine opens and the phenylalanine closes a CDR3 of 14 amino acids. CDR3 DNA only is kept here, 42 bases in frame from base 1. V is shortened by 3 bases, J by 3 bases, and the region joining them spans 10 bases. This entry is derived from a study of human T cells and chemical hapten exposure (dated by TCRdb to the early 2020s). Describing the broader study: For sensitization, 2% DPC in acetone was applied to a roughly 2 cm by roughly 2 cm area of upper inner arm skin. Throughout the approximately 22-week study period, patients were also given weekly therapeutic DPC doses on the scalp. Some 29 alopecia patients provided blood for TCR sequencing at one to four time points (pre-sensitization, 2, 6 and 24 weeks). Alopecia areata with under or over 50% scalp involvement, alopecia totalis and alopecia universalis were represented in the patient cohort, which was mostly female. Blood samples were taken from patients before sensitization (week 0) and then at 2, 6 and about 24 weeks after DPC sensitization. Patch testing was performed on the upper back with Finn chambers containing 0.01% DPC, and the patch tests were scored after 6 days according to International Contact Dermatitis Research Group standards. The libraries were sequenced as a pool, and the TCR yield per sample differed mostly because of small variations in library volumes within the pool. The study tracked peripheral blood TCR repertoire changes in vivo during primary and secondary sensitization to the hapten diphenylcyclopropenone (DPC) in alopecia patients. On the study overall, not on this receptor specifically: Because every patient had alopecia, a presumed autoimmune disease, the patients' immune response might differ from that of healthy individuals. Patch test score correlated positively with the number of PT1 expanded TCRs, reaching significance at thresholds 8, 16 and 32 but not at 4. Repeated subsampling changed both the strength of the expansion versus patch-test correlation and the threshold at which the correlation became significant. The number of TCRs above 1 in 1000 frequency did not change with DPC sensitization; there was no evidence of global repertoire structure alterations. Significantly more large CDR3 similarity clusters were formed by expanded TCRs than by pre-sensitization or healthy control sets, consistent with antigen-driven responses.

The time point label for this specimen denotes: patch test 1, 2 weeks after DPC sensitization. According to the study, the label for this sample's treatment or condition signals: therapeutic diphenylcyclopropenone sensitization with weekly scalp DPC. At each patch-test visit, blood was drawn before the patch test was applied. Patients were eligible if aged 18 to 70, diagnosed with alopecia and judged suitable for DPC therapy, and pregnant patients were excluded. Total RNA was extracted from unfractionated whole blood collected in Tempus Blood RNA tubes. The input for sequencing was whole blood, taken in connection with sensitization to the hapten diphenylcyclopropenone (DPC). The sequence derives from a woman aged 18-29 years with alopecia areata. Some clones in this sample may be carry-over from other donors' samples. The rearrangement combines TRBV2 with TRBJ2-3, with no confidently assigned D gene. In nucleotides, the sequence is TGTGCCAGCAGTGATCTGAAGGGTACAGATACGCAGTATTTT. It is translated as CASSDLKGTDTQYF.